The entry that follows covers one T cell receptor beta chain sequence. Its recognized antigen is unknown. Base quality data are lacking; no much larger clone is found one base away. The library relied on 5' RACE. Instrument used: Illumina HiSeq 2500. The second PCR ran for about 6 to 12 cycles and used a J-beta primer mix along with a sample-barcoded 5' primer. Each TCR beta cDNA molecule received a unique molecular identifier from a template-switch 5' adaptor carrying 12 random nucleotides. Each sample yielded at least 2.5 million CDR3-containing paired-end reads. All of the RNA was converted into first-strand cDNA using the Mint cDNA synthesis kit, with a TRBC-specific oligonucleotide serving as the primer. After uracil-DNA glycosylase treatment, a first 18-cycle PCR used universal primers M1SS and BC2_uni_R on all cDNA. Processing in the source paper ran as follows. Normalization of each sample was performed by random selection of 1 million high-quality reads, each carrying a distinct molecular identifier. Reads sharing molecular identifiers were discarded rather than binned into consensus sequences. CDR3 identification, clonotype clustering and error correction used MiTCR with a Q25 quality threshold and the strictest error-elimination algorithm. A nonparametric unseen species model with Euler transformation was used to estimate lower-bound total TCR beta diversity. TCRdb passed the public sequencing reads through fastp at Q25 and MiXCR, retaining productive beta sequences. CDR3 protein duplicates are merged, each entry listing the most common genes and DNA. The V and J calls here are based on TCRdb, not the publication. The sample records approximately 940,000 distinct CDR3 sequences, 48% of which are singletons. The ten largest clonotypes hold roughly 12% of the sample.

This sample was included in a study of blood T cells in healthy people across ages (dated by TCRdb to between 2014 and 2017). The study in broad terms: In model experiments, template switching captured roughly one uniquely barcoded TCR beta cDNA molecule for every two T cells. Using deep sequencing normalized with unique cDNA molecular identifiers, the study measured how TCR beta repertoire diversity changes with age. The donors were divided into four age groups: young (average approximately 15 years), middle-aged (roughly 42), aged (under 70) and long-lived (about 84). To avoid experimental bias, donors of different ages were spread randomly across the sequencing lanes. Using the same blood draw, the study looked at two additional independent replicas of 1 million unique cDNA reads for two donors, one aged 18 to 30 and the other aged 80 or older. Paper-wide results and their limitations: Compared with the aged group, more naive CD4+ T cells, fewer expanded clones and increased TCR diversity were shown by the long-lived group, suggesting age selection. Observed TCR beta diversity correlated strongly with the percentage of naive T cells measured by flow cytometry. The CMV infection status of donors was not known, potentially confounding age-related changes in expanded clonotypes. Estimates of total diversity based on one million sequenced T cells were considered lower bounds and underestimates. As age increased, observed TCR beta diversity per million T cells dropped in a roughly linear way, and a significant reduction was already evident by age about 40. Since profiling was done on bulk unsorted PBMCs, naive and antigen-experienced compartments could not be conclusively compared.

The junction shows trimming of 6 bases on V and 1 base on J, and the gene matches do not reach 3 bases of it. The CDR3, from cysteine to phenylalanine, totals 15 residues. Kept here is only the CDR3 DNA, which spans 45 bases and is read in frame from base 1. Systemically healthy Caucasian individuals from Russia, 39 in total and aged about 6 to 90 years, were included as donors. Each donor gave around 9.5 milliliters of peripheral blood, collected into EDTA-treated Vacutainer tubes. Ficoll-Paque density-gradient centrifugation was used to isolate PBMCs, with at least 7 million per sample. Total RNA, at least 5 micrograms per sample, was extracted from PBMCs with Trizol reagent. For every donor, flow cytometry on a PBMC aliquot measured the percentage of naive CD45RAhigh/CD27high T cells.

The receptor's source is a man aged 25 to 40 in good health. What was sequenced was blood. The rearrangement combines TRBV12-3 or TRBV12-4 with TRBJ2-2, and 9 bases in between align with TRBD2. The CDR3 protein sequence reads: CASSGGGVNTGELFF. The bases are TGTGCCAGCAGCGGCGGGGGGGTGAACACCGGGGAGCTGTTTTTT.